The entry below describes one T cell receptor (beta chain). This entry is derived from a study of blood T cell repertoires in COVID-19. The assay was immunoSEQ multiplex PCR, and TCRdb's table has in-frame clones only and misses some. Found here are 650,000 to 800,000 clones, 85% to 90% of them singletons; the top ten hold roughly 0.26%. Trimming stripped 2 bases from V and 8 bases from J, with 10 bases between. Per germline, CDR1 SGHRS and CDR2 YFSETQ. This CDR3 contains 12 residues. The sequence was obtained from a woman younger than 35 with acute or convalescent COVID-19. The source material was peripheral blood. The chain is built from TRBV5-1 and TRBJ1-1, with unresolved D. CDR3 region: CASSFDTVEAFF. Here the CDR3 DNA reads TGCGCCAGCAGCTTCGACACTGTAGAAGCTTTCTTT.